This entry lists 22 T cell receptor beta chains sequenced from one sample in a study of metastatic and nonmetastatic thyroid tumors. There were no patients who had received any treatment before thyroid surgery. TCRdb recomputed clones from the PCR reads via MiXCR. This table holds 14,000 to 15,000 clones, 20% to 30% found once. Material: tumor tissue. The origin of the receptors is a female donor with papillary thyroid cancer or a benign thyroid nodule (not recorded which). Some clones in this sample may be carry-over from other donors' samples.

This clone was seen once. This sequence joins TRBV13 and TRBJ2-2, with TRBD2 as a possible D gene (6 bases). This CDR3 has 16 amino acids. The V and J ends lost 0 bases and 4 bases respectively, with 12 bases between them. Per germline, CDR1 PRHDT and CDR2 FYEKMQ (reference sequence). The chain's CDR3 is CASSLGGQGGTGELFF. The CDR3, as DNA: TGTGCCAGCAGCTTAGGGGGGCAGGGAGGCACCGGGGAGCTGTTTTTT. Complete variable domain (other parts from reference TRBV13 and TRBJ2-2): AAGVIQSPRHLIKEKRETATLKCYPIPRHDTVYWYQQGPGQDPQFLISFYEKMQSDKGSIPDRFSAQQFSDYHSELNMSSLELGDSALYFCASSLGGQGGTGELFFGEGSRLTVL.

This sequence joins TRBV28 and TRBJ2-6; D not certain. The CDR3 has 12 amino acids. CDR1 is MDHEN and CDR2 is SYDVKM in the germline V gene. Trimming removed 8 bases from V and 3 bases from J, with 5 bases in between. In DNA, the CDR3 is TGTGCCAGCTTGGGTGGGGCCAACGTCCTGACTTTC. Translation gives CASLGGANVLTF.

This clone has at least ten counts. A single base separates this from a much larger clone, so it may be a read error. In the same sample, other DNA sequences code for this CDR3. This sequence joins TRBV11-2 and TRBJ1-5, with D possibly being TRBD1 (6 bases). The CDR3 has 13 residues. Germline V gene lookup returns CDR1 SGHAT and CDR2 FQNNGV. The CDR3 DNA sequence: TGCGCCAGCAGCTTAGGGCAGGGGCGGGCCCAGCATTTT. This codes for CASSLGQGRAQHF.

Ten or more counts support this clone. The chain links TRBV7-8 to TRBJ2-7; 9 bases agree with TRBD2. Germline CDR1 SGHVS, CDR2 FQNEAQ. The V and J ends lost 7 bases and 6 bases, in that order; junction bases with no gene match: 7. The CDR3 is 13 residues long. The CDR3 nucleotides read TGTGCCAGCAAAAGCGGGAGGTTTGGCGAGCAGTACTTC. Protein product: CASKSGRFGEQYF.

This clone showed up many times. This rearrangement joins TRBV20-1 to TRBJ1-3; TRBD1 might be the D (6 bases). The V and J ends lost 5 bases and 1 base respectively, with 15 bases between them. Germline CDR1 is DFQATT and CDR2 is SNEGSKA (reference sequence). CDR3 length equals 15 residues. CDR3 nucleotides: TGCAGTGCTGGAGGGGGACGGCCATCTGGAAACACCATATATTTT. Amino acids: CSAGGGRPSGNTIYF.

By share, this clone ranks as medium-sized. The chain joins TRBV12-3 or TRBV12-4 to TRBJ2-7, with TRBD2 identical over 8 bases. This CDR3 region has 13 residues. V shed 7 bases, J shed 5 bases, and the junction held 7 bases outside the gene matches. The CDR3 loop is CASTSGTRNEQYF. The CDR3 coding sequence is TGTGCCAGCACCTCCGGGACTAGAAACGAGCAGTACTTC.

This clone was seen repeatedly, ten times or more. V usage is TRBV11-2 and J usage is TRBJ2-7, with 14 positions matching TRBD2. J gave up 4 bases and V 5 bases, and 10 bases lay outside the gene matches. This CDR3 is built from 17 residues. Germline V gene data show CDR1 as SGHAT and CDR2 as FQNNGV. The CDR3 loop is CASSLVGTSGSVYEQYF. The DNA of the CDR3 is TGTGCCAGCAGCCTCGTCGGGACTAGCGGGAGTGTGTACGAGCAGTACTTC.

The gene calls are TRBV6-2 or TRBV6-3 and TRBJ1-2; 7 nucleotides align to TRBD1. The germline CDR1 and CDR2 sequences are MNHEY and SVGEGT. CDR3 length: 13 residues. V shed 6 bases, J shed 3 bases, and the junction held 4 bases outside the gene matches. CDR3 protein: CASRTGLDYGYTF. In DNA form, the CDR3 reads TGTGCCAGCAGGACAGGGTTGGACTATGGCTACACCTTC.

V usage is TRBV4-1 and J usage is TRBJ2-1, with D possibly TRBD2 on 5 matching bases. Germline-derived CDR1 and CDR2 are MGHRA and YSYEKL. The CDR3 is made up of 18 amino acids. With 2 bases removed from V and 4 bases from J, the gap between germline ends came to 21 bases. This chain's CDR3 is CASSQSSFSDSTYNEQFF. Written as DNA, the CDR3 is TGCGCCAGCAGCCAATCTAGTTTTTCGGACTCTACTTACAATGAGCAGTTCTTC.

This clone was detected ten times or more. The V and J genes are TRBV5-5 and TRBJ1-2; D ambiguous. CDR3 length equals 12 residues. With 0 bases removed from V and 4 bases from J, the gap between germline ends came to 4 bases. Germline CDR1 reads SGHKS; CDR2 reads YYEKEE (reference sequence). The CDR3 spells CASSLEPYGYTF. The CDR3 coding sequence is TGTGCCAGCAGCTTGGAACCCTATGGCTACACCTTC.

The chain recombines TRBV5-1 with TRBJ2-3, with D perhaps matching TRBD1 (6 bases). This CDR3 region has 19 residues. The germline gives CDR1 SGHRS, CDR2 YFSETQ. Trimming shortened V by 0 bases and J by 4 bases, and 24 bases separated the two germline ends. DNA of the CDR3: TGCGCCAGCAGCTTGGGCAAGTTGGTAGGGACATTGGAACCAGATACGCAGTATTTT. It encodes CASSLGKLVGTLEPDTQYF.

This clone has more than one count but fewer than ten. V usage is TRBV6-5 and J usage is TRBJ2-1; D is ambiguous. V was shortened by 7 bases and J by 0 bases, with 16 bases between the two germline ends. This CDR3 region has 16 residues. From germline, CDR1 is MNHEY and CDR2 SVGAGI. CDR3 sequence: CASILDPRSSYNEQFF. CDR3 DNA: TGTGCCAGCATTCTTGATCCCCGTAGCTCCTACAATGAGCAGTTCTTC.

The chain couples TRBV20-1 to TRBJ2-4; D gene unclear. CDR3 length equals 14 residues. Trimming took 4 bases from V and 5 from J, leaving 15 bases between them. Per the germline V gene, CDR1 is DFQATT and CDR2 is SNEGSKA (reference sequence). CDR3 sequence (DNA): TGCAGTGCTATGCCTTTAGCTACTGAAAACATTCAGTACTTC. Translated, it gives CSAMPLATENIQYF.

This clone was seen more than once but under ten times. An end of the junction does not agree with germline; a read error may underlie this. This chain links TRBV6-4 with TRBJ2-7; a possible D gene is TRBD1 (6 bases). The germline gives CDR1 MRHNA, CDR2 SNTAGT. This CDR3 spans 13 amino acids. CDR3 sequence: CSSSADRFQEHYF. DNA for the CDR3: TGTTCCAGCAGCGCCGACAGGTTTCAAGAGCATTACTTC.

V is TRBV9 and J is TRBJ2-7, with a weak D call TRBD2 (5 bases). Germline V CDR1 and CDR2: SGDLS, YYNGEE. CDR3 length: 18 amino acids. Between the trimmed V and J ends, which lost 3 bases and 2 bases, there was a span of 24 bases. The CDR3 protein is CASSAPASEAKEPYEQYF. Written as DNA, the CDR3 is TGTGCCAGCAGCGCCCCAGCTTCGGAGGCCAAAGAACCCTACGAGCAGTACTTC.

At least ten counts were recorded for this clone. This chain joins TRBV6-1 and TRBJ2-2; D possibly matches TRBD1 or TRBD2 (5 bases each). The CDR3 consists of 17 residues. CDR1 is MNHNS, CDR2 SASEGT, per germline. V lost 6 bases, J lost 4 bases, and 21 bases lay in between. The DNA of the CDR3 is TGTGCCAGCAGCCCCCCCCGGGCAGGGAGTGTCACCGGGGAGCTGTTTTTT. Amino acid sequence: CASSPPRAGSVTGELFF.

This clone is medium-sized (0.01 to 0.1%). This sequence joins TRBV20-1 and TRBJ2-7, with 8 nucleotides matching TRBD2. This CDR3 comprises 14 residues. V dropped 0 bases and J dropped 5; count of bases not matched to a gene: 6. Looked up from germline, CDR1 is DFQATT and CDR2 is SNEGSKA (reference sequence). The CDR3, as DNA: TGCAGTGCTAGAGAACTAGCGGTTATCCACGAGCAGTACTTC. It is translated as CSARELAVIHEQYF.

CDR3 DNA: TGTGCCAGCAGTGAAGTGTGGGGGCGGAACGAGCAGTACTTC. Its protein is CASSEVWGRNEQYF. The chain recombines TRBV6-1 with TRBJ2-7, with D possibly being TRBD1 (6 bases). This CDR3 has 14 amino acids. Trimming cost V 1 base and J 5 bases, with 12 bases left between them. Germline V gene lookup returns CDR1 MNHNS and CDR2 SASEGT.

This clone is medium-sized within its sample. In DNA form, the CDR3 reads TGTGCCAGCAGTTTATGGGGAGGGTCTCCTTCCAAAGAGACCCAGTACTTC. Its protein product is CASSLWGGSPSKETQYF. J is TRBJ2-5 and V is TRBV28; 7 bases are a match to TRBD2. This CDR3 spans 17 amino acids. CDR1 MDHEN and CDR2 SYDVKM come from the germline V gene. V was pared by 0 bases and J by 3 bases, with 10 bases of the junction left unmatched.

Ten or more counts support this clone. The genes are TRBV29-1 and TRBJ2-4; D may match TRBD1 or TRBD2 (6 bases each). Trimming cost V 7 bases and J 3 bases, with 16 bases left between them. CDR1 SQVTM and CDR2 ANQGSEA come from the germline V gene. The CDR3 totals 14 residues. CDR3 nucleotides: TGCAGCGCTGGAGGGGGGCGAGACAAAAACATTCAGTACTTC. Translated: CSAGGGRDKNIQYF.

This clone has at least ten counts. The V and J genes are TRBV2 and TRBJ1-3; the D is unclear. This CDR3 region has 14 residues. V was pared by 1 base and J by 4 bases, with 8 bases between. Looked up from germline, CDR1 is SNHLY and CDR2 is FYNNEI. The CDR3 coding sequence is TGTGCCAGCAGTGAAGTAGTTTCCGGAAACACCATATATTTT. Translation gives CASSEVVSGNTIYF.

This clone came up many times. Within the sample, other DNA sequences also encode this same CDR3. The chain combines TRBV7-9 with TRBJ2-3; TRBD2 aligns across 9 bases. CDR1 and CDR2 (germline): SEHNR, FQNEAQ (reference sequence). The CDR3 extends over 14 amino acids. J was trimmed by 2 bases and V by 8 bases; bases with no gene match: 5. This CDR3 reads CASAGGRFTDTQYF. As DNA, the CDR3 is TGTGCCAGCGCGGGGGGGAGGTTCACAGATACGCAGTATTTT.